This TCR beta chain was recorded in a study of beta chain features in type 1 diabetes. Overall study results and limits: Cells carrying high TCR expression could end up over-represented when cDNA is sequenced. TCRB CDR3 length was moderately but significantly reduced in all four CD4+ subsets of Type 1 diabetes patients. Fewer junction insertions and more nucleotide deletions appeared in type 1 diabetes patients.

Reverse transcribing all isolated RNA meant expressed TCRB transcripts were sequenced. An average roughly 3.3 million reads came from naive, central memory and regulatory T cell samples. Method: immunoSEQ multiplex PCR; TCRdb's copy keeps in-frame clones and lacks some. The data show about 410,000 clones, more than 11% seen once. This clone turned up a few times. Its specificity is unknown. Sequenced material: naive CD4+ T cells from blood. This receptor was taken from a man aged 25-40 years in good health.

This chain's CDR3 is CASSQYPLAGNVDTQYF. CDR3 coding DNA: TGCGCCAGCAGTCAATACCCTTTAGCGGGAAATGTGGATACGCAGTATTTT. The chain carries TRBV23-1 and TRBJ2-3; 8 bases are shared with TRBD2. TRBV23-1 is an open reading frame whose function is uncertain. The trim removed 1 base at V and 6 bases at J, leaving 12 bases unmatched. CDR3 length equals 17 residues.